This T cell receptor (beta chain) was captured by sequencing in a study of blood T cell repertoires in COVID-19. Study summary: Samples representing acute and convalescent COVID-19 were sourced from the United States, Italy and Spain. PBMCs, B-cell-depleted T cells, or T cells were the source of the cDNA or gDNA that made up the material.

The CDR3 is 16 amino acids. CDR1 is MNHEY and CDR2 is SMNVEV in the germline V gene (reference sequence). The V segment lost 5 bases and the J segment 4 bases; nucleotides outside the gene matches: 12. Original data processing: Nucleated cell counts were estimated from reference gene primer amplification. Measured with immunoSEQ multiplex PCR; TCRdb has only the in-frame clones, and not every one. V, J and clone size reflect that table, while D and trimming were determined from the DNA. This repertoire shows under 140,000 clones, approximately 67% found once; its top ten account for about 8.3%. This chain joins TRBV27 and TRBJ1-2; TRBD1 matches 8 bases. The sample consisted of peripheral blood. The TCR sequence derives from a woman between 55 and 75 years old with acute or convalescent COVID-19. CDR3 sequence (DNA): TGTGCCAGCAGTCCCTCACGGGACAGGACCATCTATGGCTACACCTTC. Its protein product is CASSPSRDRTIYGYTF.